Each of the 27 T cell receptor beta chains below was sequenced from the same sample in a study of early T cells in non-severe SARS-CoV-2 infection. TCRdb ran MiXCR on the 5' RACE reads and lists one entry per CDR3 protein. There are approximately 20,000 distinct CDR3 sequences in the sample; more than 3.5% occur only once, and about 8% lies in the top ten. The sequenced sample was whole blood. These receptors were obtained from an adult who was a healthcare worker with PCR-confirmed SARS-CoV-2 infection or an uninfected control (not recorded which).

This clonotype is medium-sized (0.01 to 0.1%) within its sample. CDR3 in amino acids: CAISEWVGLSYEQYF. CDR3 nucleotide sequence: TGTGCCATCAGTGAGTGGGTGGGGCTCTCCTACGAGCAGTACTTC. This chain links TRBV10-3 with TRBJ2-7; the D gene is possibly TRBD1 (5 bases). This CDR3 is built from 15 residues. CDR1 and CDR2 from the germline V gene are ENHRY and SYGVKD. Trimming cost V 1 base and J 0 bases, with 10 bases left between them.

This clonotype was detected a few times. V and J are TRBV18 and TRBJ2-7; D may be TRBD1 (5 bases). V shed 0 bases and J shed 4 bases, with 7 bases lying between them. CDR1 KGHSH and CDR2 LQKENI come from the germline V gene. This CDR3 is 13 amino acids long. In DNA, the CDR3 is TGTGCCAGCTCACCACCTGGGGCTTACGAGCAGTACTTC. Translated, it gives CASSPPGAYEQYF.

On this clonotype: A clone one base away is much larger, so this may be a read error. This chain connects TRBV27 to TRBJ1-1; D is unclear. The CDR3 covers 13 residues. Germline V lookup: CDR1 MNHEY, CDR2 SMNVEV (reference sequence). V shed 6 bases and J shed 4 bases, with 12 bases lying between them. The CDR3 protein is CASSLDKSTEAFF. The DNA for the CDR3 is TGTGCCAGCAGCCTAGATAAGAGCACTGAAGCTTTCTTT.

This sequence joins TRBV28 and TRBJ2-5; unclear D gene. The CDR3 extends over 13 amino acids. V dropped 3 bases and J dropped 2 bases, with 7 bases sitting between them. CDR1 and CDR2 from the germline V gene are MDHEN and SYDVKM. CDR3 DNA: TGTGCCAGCAGTTTGGTCGCGCAAGAGACCCAGTACTTC. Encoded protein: CASSLVAQETQYF.

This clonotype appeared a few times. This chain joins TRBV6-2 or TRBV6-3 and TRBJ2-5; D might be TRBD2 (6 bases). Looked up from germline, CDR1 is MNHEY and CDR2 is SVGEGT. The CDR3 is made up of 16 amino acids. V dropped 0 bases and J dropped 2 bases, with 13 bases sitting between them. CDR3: CASSYSSLAGQETQYF. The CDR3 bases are TGTGCCAGCAGTTACTCCTCCCTTGCGGGGCAAGAGACCCAGTACTTC.

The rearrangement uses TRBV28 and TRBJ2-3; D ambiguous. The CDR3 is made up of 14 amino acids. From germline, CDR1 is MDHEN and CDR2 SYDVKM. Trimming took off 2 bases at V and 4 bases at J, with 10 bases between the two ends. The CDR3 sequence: CASSLTGEADTQYF. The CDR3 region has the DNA TGTGCCAGCAGTTTAACGGGCGAAGCAGATACGCAGTATTTT.

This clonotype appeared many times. CDR3 amino acids: CASSLTAPRDTQYF. Written as DNA, the CDR3 is TGCGCCAGCAGCTTAACAGCCCCGAGGGATACGCAGTATTTT. The rearrangement uses TRBV5-1 and TRBJ2-3; D ambiguous. The germline V gene has CDR1 SGHRS and CDR2 YFSETQ. V lost 2 bases and J 6 bases, leaving 13 bases between the germline ends. The CDR3 contains 14 residues. The full variable domain, in which reference TRBV5-1 and TRBJ2-3 provide the parts outside the CDR3, is KAGVTQTPRYLIKTRGQQVTLSCSPISGHRSVSWYQQTPGQGLQFLFEYFSETQRNKGNFPGRFSGRQFSNSRSEMNVSTLELGDSALYLCASSLTAPRDTQYFGPGTRLTVL.

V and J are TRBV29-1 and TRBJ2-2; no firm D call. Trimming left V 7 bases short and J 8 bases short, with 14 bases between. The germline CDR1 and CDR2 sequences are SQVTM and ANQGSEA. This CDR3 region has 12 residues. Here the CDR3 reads CSARIETGELFF. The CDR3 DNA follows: TGCAGCGCCCGGATAGAAACTGGGGAGCTGTTTTTT.

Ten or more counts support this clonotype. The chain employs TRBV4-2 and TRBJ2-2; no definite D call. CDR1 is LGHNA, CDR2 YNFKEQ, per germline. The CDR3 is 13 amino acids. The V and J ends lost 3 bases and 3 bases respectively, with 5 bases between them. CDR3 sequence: CASSHGHTGELFF. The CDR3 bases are TGTGCCAGCAGCCACGGGCACACCGGGGAGCTGTTTTTT.

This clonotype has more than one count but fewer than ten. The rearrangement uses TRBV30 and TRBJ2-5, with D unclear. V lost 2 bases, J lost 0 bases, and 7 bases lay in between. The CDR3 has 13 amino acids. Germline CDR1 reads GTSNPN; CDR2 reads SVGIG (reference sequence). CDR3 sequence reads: CAWSLGYQETQYF. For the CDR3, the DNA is TGTGCCTGGAGTCTAGGGTACCAAGAGACCCAGTACTTC.

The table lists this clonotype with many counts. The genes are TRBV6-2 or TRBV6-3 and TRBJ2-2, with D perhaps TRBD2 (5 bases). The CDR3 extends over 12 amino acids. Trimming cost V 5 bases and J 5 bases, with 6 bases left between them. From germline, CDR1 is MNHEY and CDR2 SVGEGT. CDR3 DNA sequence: TGTGCCAGCAGTCGGGATACCGGGGAGCTGTTTTTT. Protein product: CASSRDTGELFF.

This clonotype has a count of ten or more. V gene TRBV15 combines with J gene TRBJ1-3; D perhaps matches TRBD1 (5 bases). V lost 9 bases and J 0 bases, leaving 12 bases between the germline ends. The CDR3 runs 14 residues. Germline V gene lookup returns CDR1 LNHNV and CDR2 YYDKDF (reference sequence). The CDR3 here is CATGPEVSGNTIYF. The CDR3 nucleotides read TGTGCCACGGGGCCGGAAGTCTCTGGAAACACCATATATTTT.

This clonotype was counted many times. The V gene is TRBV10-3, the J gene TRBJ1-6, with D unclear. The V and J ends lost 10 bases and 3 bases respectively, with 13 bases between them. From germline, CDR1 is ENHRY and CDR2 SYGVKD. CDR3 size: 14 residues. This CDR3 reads CATTVGIYNSPLHF. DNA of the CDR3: TGTGCCACCACGGTCGGGATCTATAATTCACCCCTCCACTTT.

The CDR3 here is CSVEDPSLRGTQYF. CDR3 sequence (DNA): TGCAGCGTTGAAGATCCCAGTCTTAGGGGGACCCAGTACTTC. The rearrangement links TRBV29-1 to TRBJ2-5, with a possible D match to TRBD1 (5 bases). Trimming shortened V by 0 bases and J by 7 bases, and 15 bases separated the two germline ends. CDR3 length equals 14 residues. The germline V gene encodes CDR1 SQVTM and CDR2 ANQGSEA.

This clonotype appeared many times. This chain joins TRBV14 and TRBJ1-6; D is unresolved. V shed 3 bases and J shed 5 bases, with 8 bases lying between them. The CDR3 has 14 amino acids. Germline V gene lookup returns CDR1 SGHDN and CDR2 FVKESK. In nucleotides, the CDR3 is TGTGCCAGCAGCCAGGGATGGGATAATTCACCCCTCCACTTT. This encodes CASSQGWDNSPLHF.

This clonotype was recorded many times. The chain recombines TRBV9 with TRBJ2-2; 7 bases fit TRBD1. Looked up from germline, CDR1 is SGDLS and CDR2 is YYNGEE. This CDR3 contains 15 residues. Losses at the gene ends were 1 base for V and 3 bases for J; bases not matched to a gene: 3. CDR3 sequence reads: CASSVQGVDTGELFF. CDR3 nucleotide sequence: TGTGCCAGCAGCGTACAGGGGGTAGACACCGGGGAGCTGTTTTTT.

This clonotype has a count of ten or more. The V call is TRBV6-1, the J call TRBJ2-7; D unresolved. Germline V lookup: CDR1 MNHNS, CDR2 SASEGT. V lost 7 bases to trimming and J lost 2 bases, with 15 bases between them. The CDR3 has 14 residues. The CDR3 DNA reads TGTGCCAGCACTCCGGCCCAGAGTCCCTACGAGCAGTACTTC. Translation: CASTPAQSPYEQYF.

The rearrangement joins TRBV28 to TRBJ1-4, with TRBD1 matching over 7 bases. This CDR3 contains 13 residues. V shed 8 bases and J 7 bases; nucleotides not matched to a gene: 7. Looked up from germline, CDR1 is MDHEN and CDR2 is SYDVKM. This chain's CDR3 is CASGVGQIEKLFF. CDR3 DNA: TGTGCCAGCGGGGTGGGACAGATTGAAAAACTGTTTTTT.

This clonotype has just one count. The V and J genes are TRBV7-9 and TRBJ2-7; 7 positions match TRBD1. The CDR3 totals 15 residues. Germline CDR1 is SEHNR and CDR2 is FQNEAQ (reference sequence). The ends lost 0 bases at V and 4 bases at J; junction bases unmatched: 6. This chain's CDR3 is CASSLAYRGRYEQYF. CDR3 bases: TGTGCCAGCAGCTTAGCGTACAGGGGAAGGTACGAGCAGTACTTC.

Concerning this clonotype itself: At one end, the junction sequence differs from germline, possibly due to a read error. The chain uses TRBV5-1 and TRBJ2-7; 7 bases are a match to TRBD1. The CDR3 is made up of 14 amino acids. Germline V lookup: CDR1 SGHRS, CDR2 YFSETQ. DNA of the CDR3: TGCACCAGCAGTTACCAGGGGACAGCCTACGAGCAGTACTTC. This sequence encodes CTSSYQGTAYEQYF.

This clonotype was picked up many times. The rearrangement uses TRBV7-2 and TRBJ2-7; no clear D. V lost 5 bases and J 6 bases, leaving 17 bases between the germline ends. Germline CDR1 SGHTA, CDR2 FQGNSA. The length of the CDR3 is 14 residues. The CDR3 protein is CASSRDSHPGEQYF. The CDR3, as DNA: TGTGCCAGCAGCCGTGACTCGCACCCAGGCGAGCAGTACTTC.

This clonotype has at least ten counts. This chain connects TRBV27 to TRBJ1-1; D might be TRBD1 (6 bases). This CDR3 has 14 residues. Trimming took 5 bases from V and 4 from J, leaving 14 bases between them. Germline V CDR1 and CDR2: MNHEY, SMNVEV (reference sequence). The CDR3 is CASSHGGLGTEAFF. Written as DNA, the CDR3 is TGTGCCAGCAGTCACGGGGGGCTTGGCACTGAAGCTTTCTTT.

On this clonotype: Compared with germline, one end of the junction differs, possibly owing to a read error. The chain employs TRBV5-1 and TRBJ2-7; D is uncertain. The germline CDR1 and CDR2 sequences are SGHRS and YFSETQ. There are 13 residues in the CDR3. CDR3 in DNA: TGCGCCTGCAGCTTCGATCTCTCCTACGAGCAGTACTTC. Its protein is CACSFDLSYEQYF. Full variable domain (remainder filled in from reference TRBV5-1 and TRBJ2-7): KAGVTQTPRYLIKTRGQQVTLSCSPISGHRSVSWYQQTPGQGLQFLFEYFSETQRNKGNFPGRFSGRQFSNSRSEMNVSTLELGDSALYLCACSFDLSYEQYFGPGTRLTVT.

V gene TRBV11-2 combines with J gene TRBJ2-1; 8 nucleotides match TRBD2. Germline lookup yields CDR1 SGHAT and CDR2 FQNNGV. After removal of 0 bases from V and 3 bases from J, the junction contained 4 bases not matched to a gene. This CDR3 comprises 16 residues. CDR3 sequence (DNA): TGTGCCAGCAGCTTAGATACGGGACTAGTCTACAATGAGCAGTTCTTC. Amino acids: CASSLDTGLVYNEQFF. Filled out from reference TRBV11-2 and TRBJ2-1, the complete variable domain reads EAGVAQSPRYKIIEKRQSVAFWCNPISGHATLYWYQQILGQGPKLLIQFQNNGVVDDSQLPKDRFSAERLKGVDSTLKIQPAKLEDSAVYLCASSLDTGLVYNEQFFGPGTRLTVL.

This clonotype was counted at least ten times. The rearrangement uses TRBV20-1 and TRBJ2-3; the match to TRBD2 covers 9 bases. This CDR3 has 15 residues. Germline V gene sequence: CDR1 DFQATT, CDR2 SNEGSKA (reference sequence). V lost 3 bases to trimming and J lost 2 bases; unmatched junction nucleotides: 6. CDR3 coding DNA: TGCAGTGCTAGTCGGCTAGCGGGGAACACAGATACGCAGTATTTT. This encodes CSASRLAGNTDTQYF.

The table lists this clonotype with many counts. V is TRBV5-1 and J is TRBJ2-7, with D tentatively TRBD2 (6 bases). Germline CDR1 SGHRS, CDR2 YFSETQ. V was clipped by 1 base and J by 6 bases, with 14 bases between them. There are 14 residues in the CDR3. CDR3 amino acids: CASSLRLERSEQYF. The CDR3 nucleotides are TGCGCCAGCAGCTTGCGACTAGAGAGGAGCGAGCAGTACTTC.

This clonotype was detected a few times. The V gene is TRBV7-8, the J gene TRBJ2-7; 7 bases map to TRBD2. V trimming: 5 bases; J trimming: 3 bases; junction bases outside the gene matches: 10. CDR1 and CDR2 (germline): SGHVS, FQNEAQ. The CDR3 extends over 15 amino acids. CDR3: CASSEQRLASYEQYF. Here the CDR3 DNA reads TGTGCCAGCAGCGAGCAGCGACTAGCAAGCTACGAGCAGTACTTC.